This TCR beta chain was captured by sequencing in a study of blood T cells in healthy people across ages. Study results and limitations: TCR beta diversity, measured per million T cells, fell in a roughly linear way with age. A greater number of naive CD4+ cells and higher diversity distinguished long-lived donors from aged donors. Diversity estimated from one million T cells was considered an underestimate.

This CDR3 has 16 residues. With 5 bases removed from V and 5 bases from J, the gap between germline ends came to 21 bases. Germline CDR1 reads SGHTA; CDR2 reads FQGTGA. Per-sample PBMC isolation yielded at least 6.5 million cells. Comments on this clonotype: Antigen specificity is unknown.

Sample-barcoded 5' priming and a J-beta primer mix drove a second PCR of roughly 7 to 11 cycles. TCRdb called the 5' RACE reads again in MiXCR, with one record for every CDR3 protein. This table holds roughly 2 million distinct CDR3 sequences, about 50% found once. The sample taken for sequencing was blood. V gene TRBV7-3 combines with J gene TRBJ1-1; D is perhaps TRBD1 (6 bases). This receptor was identified in a woman aged 40 to 55 in good health. The CDR3: CASSPTPGAKGTEAFF. CDR3 sequence (DNA): TGTGCCAGCAGCCCCACGCCAGGGGCCAAGGGTACTGAAGCTTTCTTT.